The 30 T cell receptor beta chains listed next were all sequenced from one sample in a study of blood T cell repertoires in COVID-19. Using immunoSEQ multiplex PCR, the repertoire was profiled, and TCRdb retains in-frame clones only, with some absent. The sample carries under 300,000 clones, 70% to 90% recorded once. Input material: peripheral blood. Receptor source: a woman younger than 45 with acute or convalescent COVID-19.

The chain uses TRBV20-1 and TRBJ1-1, with no clear D. Deletions cut 3 bases from V and 0 bases from J, with 11 bases between. The CDR3 is 14 amino acids. Germline V gene data show CDR1 as DFQATT and CDR2 as SNEGSKA (reference sequence). CDR3 nucleotides: TGCAGTGCTAGTGCTCTAGTAATGAACACTGAAGCTTTCTTT. The encoded protein is CSASALVMNTEAFF.

V gene TRBV5-8 combines with J gene TRBJ2-1; TRBD2 might be the D (6 bases). The CDR3 length is 12 residues. The germline V and J ends were trimmed by 1 base and 12 bases, with 11 bases remaining between them. CDR1 is SGHTS, CDR2 YDEGEE, per germline. The CDR3 loop is CASSLMMGGQFF. The CDR3 coding sequence is TGTGCCAGCAGCTTGATGATGGGGGGGCAGTTCTTC.

The chain joins TRBV11-3 to TRBJ2-2, with D hard to call. V was trimmed by 2 bases and J by 0 bases, leaving 4 bases between them. CDR1 SGHNT and CDR2 YENEEA come from the germline V gene. The CDR3 runs 14 residues. The CDR3 DNA sequence: TGTGCCAGCAGCTTACTACCGAACACCGGGGAGCTGTTTTTT. Translating it yields CASSLLPNTGELFF. Using reference TRBV11-3 and TRBJ2-2 for the parts outside the CDR3, the full variable domain is EAGVVQSPRYKIIEKKQPVAFWCNPISGHNTLYWYLQNLGQGPELLIRYENEEAVDDSQLPKDRFSAERLKGVDSTLKIQPAELGDSAVYLCASSLLPNTGELFFGEGSRLTVL.

This rearrangement joins TRBV11-2 to TRBJ2-5; TRBD2 might be the D (5 bases). Deletions cut 5 bases from V and 1 base from J, with 14 bases between. The germline gives CDR1 SGHAT, CDR2 FQNNGV. The CDR3 has 15 amino acids. In DNA form, the CDR3 reads TGTGCCAGCAGCCCCGGTTGGAGGCTCCAAGAGACCCAGTACTTC. Protein sequence: CASSPGWRLQETQYF.

The chain combines TRBV11-2 with TRBJ2-7; D not resolved. Germline V gene data show CDR1 as SGHAT and CDR2 as FQNNGV. Trimming cost V 5 bases and J 3 bases, with 11 bases left between them. The CDR3 has 13 residues. The CDR3 DNA reads as TGTGCCAGCAGCCTTCGCCCCGGCTACGAGCAGTACTTC. Protein: CASSLRPGYEQYF.

This chain joins TRBV27 and TRBJ1-1; D might be TRBD1 (6 bases). Trimming removed 5 bases from V and 0 bases from J, with 16 bases in between. There are 16 residues in the CDR3. The V gene's germline CDR1 is MNHEY and CDR2 SMNVEV (reference sequence). CDR3: CASSQQGDPMNTEAFF. CDR3 in DNA: TGTGCCAGCAGTCAACAGGGAGATCCAATGAACACTGAAGCTTTCTTT.

V gene TRBV7-2 combines with J gene TRBJ1-2; unclear D gene. The V gene lost 0 bases and the J gene lost 2 bases, with 10 bases spanning the gap. CDR1 SGHTA and CDR2 FQGNSA come from the germline V gene. The CDR3 consists of 15 residues. The CDR3 here is CASSLASPGNYGYTF. The CDR3 bases are TGTGCCAGCAGCTTAGCGAGTCCGGGGAACTATGGCTACACCTTC.

The rearrangement uses TRBV23-1 and TRBJ1-5; 7 nucleotides agree with TRBD1. TRBV23-1 is known as an ORF, though its function is uncertain. The CDR3 is made up of 13 amino acids. Unmatched junction bases numbered 0, after V lost 5 bases and J lost 2 bases. DNA of the CDR3: TGCGCCAGCAGTGGACAGGGCAATCAGCCCCAGCATTTT. It encodes CASSGQGNQPQHF.

V usage is TRBV6-2 or TRBV6-3 and J usage is TRBJ2-3; no clear D gene. Germline V gene sequence: CDR1 MNHEY, CDR2 SVGEGT. This CDR3 has 14 amino acids. The V end was cut by 4 bases, the J end by 5 bases, with 13 bases between. The CDR3 sequence is CASSSQARLDTQYF. In DNA form, the CDR3 reads TGTGCCAGCAGTTCCCAGGCTCGTCTAGATACGCAGTATTTT.

The gene calls are TRBV30 and TRBJ1-6; D may be TRBD1 (5 bases). CDR3 length: 13 residues. Germline CDR1 and CDR2: GTSNPN and SVGIG (reference sequence). The V and J ends lost 0 bases and 6 bases respectively, with 6 bases between them. The CDR3 loop reads CAWSVQANSPLHF. CDR3 DNA: TGTGCCTGGAGTGTACAGGCTAATTCACCCCTCCACTTT.

CDR3 in amino acids: CASSQGSGGPYEQYF. The CDR3 coding sequence is TGCGCCAGCAGCCAAGGTAGCGGAGGCCCCTACGAGCAGTACTTC. The rearrangement joins TRBV4-3 to TRBJ2-7; a weak D match, TRBD2 (6 bases). Trimming removed 1 base at V and 2 bases at J, with 12 bases between. The CDR3 spans 15 residues. Per germline, CDR1 LGHNA and CDR2 YSLEER.

This chain uses TRBV14 with TRBJ2-2, with D perhaps matching TRBD1 (5 bases). Germline-derived CDR1 and CDR2 are SGHDN and FVKESK. With 1 base removed from V and 1 base from J, the gap between germline ends came to 13 bases. The CDR3 has 17 residues. The CDR3 loop is CASSQGFAGKNTGELFF. The CDR3 DNA follows: TGTGCCAGCAGCCAAGGGTTCGCAGGGAAGAACACCGGGGAGCTGTTTTTT.

V and J are TRBV12-3 or TRBV12-4 and TRBJ1-5, with a tentative D call TRBD1 (5 bases). The V end lost 1 base, the J end lost 7 bases, and 8 bases lay between the germline ends. There are 13 residues in the CDR3. The CDR3 loop reads CASSLVAGQPQHF. CDR3 DNA sequence: TGTGCCAGCAGTTTAGTAGCAGGGCAGCCCCAGCATTTT.

V usage is TRBV21-1 and J usage is TRBJ2-1; the D segment call TRBD1 is taken from the table without a DNA check. TRBV21-1 is an annotated pseudogene. This CDR3 region has 11 residues. The CDR3 loop is CASSFGTGQFF. Written as DNA, the CDR3 is TGTGCCAGCAGCTTCGGGACAGGGCAGTTCTTC.

The J gene is TRBJ1-1, the V gene TRBV2; no clear D gene. This CDR3 has 12 residues. Germline V gene lookup returns CDR1 SNHLY and CDR2 FYNNEI. Trimming cost V 6 bases and J 4 bases, with 9 bases left between them. CDR3 loop: CASRAVSTEAFF. As DNA, the CDR3 is TGTGCCAGCAGAGCGGTCAGCACTGAAGCTTTCTTT.

The table lists this clone with a few counts. The DNA of the CDR3 is TGTGCCAGCAGCCAAGGTCAGCGGGAGTATGAGCAGTTCTTC. Protein: CASSQGQREYEQFF. This chain connects TRBV3-1 (or the pseudogene TRBV3-2) to TRBJ2-1; TRBD2 matches at 8 bases. In germline, CDR1 is LGHDT, CDR2 YNNKEL (reference sequence). This CDR3 region has 14 residues. Germline trimming cut 1 base from V and 8 bases from J; bases unmatched to any gene: 4.

The chain uses TRBV4-3 and TRBJ2-3; 7 positions agree with TRBD2. V shed 0 bases and J 0 bases; nucleotides not matched to a gene: 6. The CDR3 is 17 residues long. Germline V CDR1 and CDR2: LGHNA, YSLEER. The CDR3 region is CASSQELLALSTDTQYF. DNA of the CDR3: TGCGCCAGCAGCCAAGAACTACTAGCGTTAAGCACAGATACGCAGTATTTT.

V gene TRBV2 combines with J gene TRBJ2-1; 12 nucleotides agree with TRBD2. The CDR3 extends over 14 amino acids. Per germline, CDR1 SNHLY and CDR2 FYNNEI. V lost 4 bases, J lost 6 bases, and 1 base stayed unmatched. This CDR3 is CASSGLAGVNEQFF. The CDR3 DNA is TGTGCCAGCAGTGGACTAGCGGGAGTCAATGAGCAGTTCTTC.

The genes are TRBV25-1 and TRBJ2-5; the match to TRBD1 covers 10 bases. Per the germline V gene, CDR1 is MGHDK and CDR2 is SYGVNS. The V and J ends lost 3 bases and 3 bases, in that order; junction bases with no gene match: 4. The CDR3 has 15 amino acids. CDR3 sequence reads: CASSDSGTGEETQYF. DNA of the CDR3: TGTGCCAGCAGTGACTCCGGGACAGGGGAAGAGACCCAGTACTTC.

This chain joins TRBV6-6 and TRBJ1-3; possible D gene TRBD1, 6 bases. V lost 11 bases to trimming and J lost 1 base, with 12 bases between them. Germline V gene sequence: CDR1 MNHNY, CDR2 SVGAGI (reference sequence). The CDR3 extends over 13 amino acids. The CDR3, as DNA: TGTGCCGCCCACAGGGTTTCTGGAAACACCATATATTTT. Its protein is CAAHRVSGNTIYF.

This clone showed up just once. The J gene is TRBJ1-5, the V gene TRBV27, with TRBD1 matching over 8 bases. With 3 bases clipped from V and 7 bases from J, the junction kept 8 bases outside the gene matches. This CDR3 has 15 amino acids. Per the germline V gene, CDR1 is MNHEY and CDR2 is SMNVEV (reference sequence). CDR3 region: CASSFADRVGQPQHF. The CDR3 bases are TGTGCCAGCAGTTTTGCGGACAGGGTGGGACAGCCCCAGCATTTT.

The V call is TRBV6-5, the J call TRBJ2-7; 10 bases are shared with TRBD1. Germline V gives CDR1 MNHEY, CDR2 SVGAGI. Trimming cost V 2 bases and J 3 bases; bases outside gene matches: 4. CDR3 size: 15 residues. The CDR3 region has the DNA TGTGCCAGCAGTTACGGGACAGGGGTGGTCTACGAGCAGTACTTC. Translating it yields CASSYGTGVVYEQYF.

The rearrangement uses TRBV19 and TRBJ2-2, with 10 bases identical to TRBD2. The CDR3 sequence is 15 residues long. The germline CDR1 and CDR2 sequences are LNHDA and SQIVND (reference sequence). V was pared by 4 bases and J by 1 base, with 0 bases of the junction left unmatched. DNA for the CDR3: TGTGCCAGTAGTAGGACTAGCGGGAACACCGGGGAGCTGTTTTTT. As protein: CASSRTSGNTGELFF.

In this sample, this clone turned up once. The V call is TRBV7-9, the J call TRBJ2-1; 12 bases map to TRBD2. The CDR3 consists of 17 residues. CDR1 and CDR2 from the germline V gene are SEHNR and FQNEAQ (reference sequence). Trimming took 2 bases from V and 6 from J; bases not matched to a gene: 8. This CDR3 is CASSLPASGRAPNEQFF. In DNA form, the CDR3 reads TGTGCCAGCAGCTTACCGGCTAGCGGGAGGGCCCCCAATGAGCAGTTCTTC.

J is TRBJ1-6 and V is TRBV2, with 10 bases that match TRBD1. Germline V CDR1 and CDR2: SNHLY, FYNNEI. J lost 10 bases, V lost 8 bases, and 5 bases had no gene match. The CDR3 runs to 13 residues. In DNA form, the CDR3 reads TGTGCCAGCCTAGACAGGGGGCAATCACCCCTCCACTTT. Protein: CASLDRGQSPLHF. Supplemented by reference TRBV2 and TRBJ1-6, the full variable domain reads EPEVTQTPSHQVTQMGQEVILRCVPISNHLYFYWYRQILGQKVEFLVSFYNNEISEKSEIFDDQFSVERPDGSNFTLKIRSTKLEDSAMYFCASLDRGQSPLHFGNGTRLTVT.

The V gene is TRBV6-6, the J gene TRBJ1-3, with 7 nucleotides matching TRBD1. V gave up 7 bases and J gave up 6 bases; unmatched junction bases: 12. The germline CDR1 and CDR2 sequences are MNHNY and SVGAGI (reference sequence). There are 15 residues in the CDR3. The CDR3 is CASTQGTGEENTIYF. CDR3 nucleotides: TGTGCCAGCACCCAAGGAACAGGGGAGGAAAACACCATATATTTT.

The rearrangement links TRBV5-4 to TRBJ2-7, with 7 bases that match TRBD2. CDR3 size: 15 residues. Germline V gene lookup returns CDR1 SGHNT and CDR2 YYREEE (reference sequence). The trim removed 4 bases at V and 3 bases at J, leaving 10 bases unmatched. This chain's CDR3 is CASSGGGSGNYEQYF. In DNA, the CDR3 is TGTGCCAGCAGCGGTGGGGGGAGCGGGAACTACGAGCAGTACTTC.

The genes are TRBV30 and TRBJ2-1, with 7 bases lining up with TRBD2. Germline CDR1 GTSNPN, CDR2 SVGIG (reference sequence). This CDR3 contains 15 residues. The V segment lost 5 bases and the J segment 2 bases; nucleotides outside the gene matches: 9. This CDR3 reads CAWALGLAAYNEQFF. For the CDR3, the DNA is TGTGCCTGGGCCCTGGGTCTAGCGGCCTACAATGAGCAGTTCTTC.

This clone was seen just once. The rearrangement joins TRBV4-2 to TRBJ2-2; 9 bases match TRBD2. Germline CDR1 and CDR2: LGHNA and YNFKEQ. The junction had 8 bases not matched to a gene; V was cut back by 4 bases and J by 2 bases. This CDR3 contains 17 residues. CDR3 region: CASSPPPSGANTGELFF. In nucleotides, the CDR3 is TGTGCCAGCAGCCCCCCCCCTAGCGGGGCAAACACCGGGGAGCTGTTTTTT.

The chain employs TRBV20-1 and TRBJ2-3; TRBD2 matches 9 bases. This CDR3 contains 14 residues. Germline CDR1 DFQATT, CDR2 SNEGSKA (reference sequence). The V and J ends lost 3 bases and 3 bases, in that order; junction bases with no gene match: 4. Here the CDR3 reads CSASAGGPTDTQYF. CDR3 DNA sequence: TGCAGTGCTAGTGCGGGAGGGCCGACAGATACGCAGTATTTT.